This TCR beta chain was documented in a study of T cells in Graves' hyperthyroidism and ophthalmopathy. This clonotype was counted at least ten times. RNA transcripts were the template for amplifying TCR beta CDR3 regions. Carried out on the TCR CDR3, a first-round RT-PCR used the HTBI primer set. TCRdb reprocessed the multiplex PCR reads with MiXCR, giving one entry per CDR3 protein. The sample carries over 350,000 distinct CDR3 sequences, 14% to 15% recorded once. Exclusion criteria comprised uncontrolled infection, other autoimmune disease, pregnancy or lactation. In germline, CDR1 is SEHNR, CDR2 FQNEAQ (reference sequence). The CDR3 runs to 15 residues. Trimming cost V 5 bases and J 0 bases; bases outside gene matches: 4.

Sequenced sample: blood. The receptor was derived from a man between 18 and 29 years old with Graves' ophthalmopathy. This chain uses TRBV7-9 with TRBJ1-5, with 7 bases fitting TRBD1. The CDR3 sequence: CASSPDRVSNQPQHF. For the CDR3, the DNA is TGTGCCAGCAGCCCAGACAGGGTTAGCAATCAGCCCCAGCATTTT.